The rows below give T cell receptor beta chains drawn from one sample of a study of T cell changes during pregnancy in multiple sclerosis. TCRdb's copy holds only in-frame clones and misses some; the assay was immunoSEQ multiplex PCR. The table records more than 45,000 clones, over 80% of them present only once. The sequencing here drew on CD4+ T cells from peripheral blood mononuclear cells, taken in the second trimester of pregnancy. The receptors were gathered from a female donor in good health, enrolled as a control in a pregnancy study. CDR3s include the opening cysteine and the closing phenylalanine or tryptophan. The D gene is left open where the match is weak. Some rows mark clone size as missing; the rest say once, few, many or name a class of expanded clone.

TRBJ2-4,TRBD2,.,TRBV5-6,TGTGCCAGCAGCTTACGACTAGCGGGAATCCAAAACATTCAGTACTTC,CASSLRLAGIQNIQYF
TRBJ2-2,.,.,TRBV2,TGTGCCAGCAGCTACACCGGGGAGCTGTTTTTT,CASSYTGELFF
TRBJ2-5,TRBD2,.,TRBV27,TGTGCCAGCAGTTTAAGGACTAGCGGGGAAGAGACCCAGTACTTC,CASSLRTSGEETQYF
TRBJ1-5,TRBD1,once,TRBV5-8,TGTGCCAGCAGCCCCGACAGGGGGGCGAATCAGCCCCAGCATTTT,CASSPDRGANQPQHF
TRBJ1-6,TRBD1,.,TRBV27,TGTGCCAGCAGTTTACTGGGACAGGGGAATTCACCCCTCCACTTT,CASSLLGQGNSPLHF
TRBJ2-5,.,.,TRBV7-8,TGTGCCAGCAACTACAGGTTTCTCAAAACGGAAGAGACCCAGTACTTC,CASNYRFLKTEETQYF
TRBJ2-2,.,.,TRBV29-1,TGCAGCGTTGAAGCAGGTGTTTTAGACACCGGGGAGCTGTTTTTT,CSVEAGVLDTGELFF
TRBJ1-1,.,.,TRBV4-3,TGCGCCAGCAGCCAAGGGGGGCAGTACACTGAAGCTTTCTTT,CASSQGGQYTEAFF
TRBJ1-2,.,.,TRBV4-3,TGCGCCAGCAGCCGGAGAGTGGCGACCGATAATTTTTATGGCTACACCTTC,CASSRRVATDNFYGYTF
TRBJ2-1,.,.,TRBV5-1,TGCGCCAGCAGCTTGCCCCCGGGGGTCGGGAAGTTCTACAATGAGCAGTTCTTC,CASSLPPGVGKFYNEQFF
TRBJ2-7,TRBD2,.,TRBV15,TGTGCCACCAGCAGAGATCGTCCTAGCGGGAGCTCCTACGAGCAGTACTTC,CATSRDRPSGSSYEQYF
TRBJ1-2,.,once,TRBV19,TGTGCCAGTAGTATAGGGCAACAGGGATTTGGCTACACCTTC,CASSIGQQGFGYTF
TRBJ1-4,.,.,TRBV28,TGTGCCAGCAGACCCCCCGATCTAGGAGGTGAAAAACTGTTTTTT,CASRPPDLGGEKLFF
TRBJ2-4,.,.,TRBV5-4,TGTGCCAGCAGCGATCGGTCGGGGGTGGGAAACATTCAGTACTTC,CASSDRSGVGNIQYF
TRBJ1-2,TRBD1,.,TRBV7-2,TGTGCCAGCAGCAGGAAGGGTCGGGCAGGGGGCGGCTATGGCTACACCTTC,CASSRKGRAGGGYGYTF
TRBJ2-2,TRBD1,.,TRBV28,TGTGCCAGCAGACCACAGGGGCGGAGCGGGGAGCTGTTTTTT,CASRPQGRSGELFF
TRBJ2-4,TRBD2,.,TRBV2,TGTGCCAGCAGCCGCGGCGGGACTAGCGGGGTAGCCAAAAACATTCAGTACTTC,CASSRGGTSGVAKNIQYF
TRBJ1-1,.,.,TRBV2,TGTGCCAGCACAAGACAGAGCCAGAACACTGAAGCTTTCTTT,CASTRQSQNTEAFF
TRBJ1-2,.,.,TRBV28,TGTGCCAGCAGTTTGACACTGGTTCGCCGGTACTATGGCTACACCTTC,CASSLTLVRRYYGYTF
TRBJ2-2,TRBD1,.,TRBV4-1,TGCGCCAGCAGCCCGGGACAGGTGAAGGCCGGGGAGCTGTTTTTT,CASSPGQVKAGELFF
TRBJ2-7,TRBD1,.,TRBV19,TGTGCCAGTAGTCTAGGGACAGGGGGCAAGAGCGAGCAGTACTTC,CASSLGTGGKSEQYF
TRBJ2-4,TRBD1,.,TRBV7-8,TGTGCCAGCAGCCGTAACAGGGGATCGAACATTCAGTACTTC,CASSRNRGSNIQYF
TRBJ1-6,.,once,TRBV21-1,TGTGCCAGCAGCAAAGGGGGGAGGAGAAAAAGCTTCTATAATTCACCCCTCCACTTT,CASSKGGRRKSFYNSPLHF
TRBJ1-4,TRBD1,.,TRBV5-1,TGCGCCAGCAGCTTGGGAACAGGGGGTAATGAAAAACTGTTTTTT,CASSLGTGGNEKLFF
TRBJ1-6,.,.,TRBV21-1,TGTGCCAGCAGGTGGTCGCACATACATCATAATTCACCCCTCCACTTT,CASRWSHIHHNSPLHF
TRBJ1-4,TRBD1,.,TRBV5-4,TGTGCCAGCAGCTTGTGGGACAGTCGGGAAAAACTGTTTTTT,CASSLWDSREKLFF
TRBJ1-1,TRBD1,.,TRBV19,TGTGCCAGTAGTATCGGGACAGCCGAAGCTTTCTTT,CASSIGTAEAFF
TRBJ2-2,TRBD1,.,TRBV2,TGTGCCAGCAAAGGCAGGGGGCTGAACACCGGGGAGCTGTTTTTT,CASKGRGLNTGELFF